The 27 T cell receptor beta chains given below trace back to one sample, sequenced in a study of cytomegalovirus exposure and HLA in healthy donors. 60 Vbeta and 13 Jbeta primers were used in PCR. Libraries were prepared by immunoSEQ multiplex PCR; TCRdb keeps only in-frame clonotypes and omits some of them. The sample lists 70,000 to 95,000 clones; under 80% were seen once. The sample taken for sequencing was PBMCs. All receptors derive from a human donor in good health.

The chain recombines TRBV4-2 with TRBJ2-5, with 8 bases matching TRBD2. CDR3 length: 17 amino acids. The J segment lost 1 base and the V segment lost 1 base, leaving 8 bases of the junction unmatched. The germline CDR1 and CDR2 sequences are LGHNA and YNFKEQ. The CDR3 loop reads CASSQGIAGLLQETQYF. The CDR3 DNA reads as TGTGCCAGCAGCCAAGGTATAGCGGGGTTACTCCAAGAGACCCAGTACTTC.

The genes are TRBV30 and TRBJ1-1, with D perhaps matching TRBD1 (5 bases). The germline V gene encodes CDR1 GTSNPN and CDR2 SVGIG (reference sequence). V was cut by 3 bases and J by 2 bases, with 13 bases left in between. The CDR3 spans 14 residues. The CDR3 region has the DNA TGTGCCTGGAGAGGACGGGGGATCAACACTGAAGCTTTCTTT. Translated: CAWRGRGINTEAFF.

V is TRBV6-5 and J is TRBJ1-5, with TRBD1 identical over 9 bases. Germline loops: CDR1 MNHEY, CDR2 SVGAGI. Losses at the gene ends were 5 bases for V and 3 bases for J; bases not matched to a gene: 5. This CDR3 is built from 15 residues. The CDR3 region is CASSRTGAVNQPQHF. In DNA form, the CDR3 reads TGTGCCAGCAGTCGGACAGGGGCCGTCAATCAGCCCCAGCATTTT.

The rearrangement uses TRBV5-6 and TRBJ1-1, with D uncertain. This CDR3 region has 13 residues. V lost 5 bases and J lost 1, with 9 bases in between. Germline V lookup: CDR1 SGHDT, CDR2 YYEEEE. CDR3 protein: CASRGDKNTEAFF. CDR3 nucleotide sequence: TGTGCCAGCAGGGGTGACAAGAACACTGAAGCTTTCTTT.

The chain joins TRBV19 to TRBJ2-1; 8 positions match TRBD2. With V trimmed by 0 bases and J by 5 bases, 9 bases remained unmatched. CDR3 size: 17 residues. Germline V lookup: CDR1 LNHDA, CDR2 SQIVND (reference sequence). CDR3 in amino acids: CASSIDYRGGLDNEQFF. CDR3 DNA: TGTGCCAGTAGTATAGACTATCGGGGGGGCCTTGACAATGAGCAGTTCTTC.

V gene TRBV13 combines with J gene TRBJ2-7; D gene unclear. V was trimmed by 3 bases and J by 5 bases, leaving 8 bases between them. The germline V gene encodes CDR1 PRHDT and CDR2 FYEKMQ (reference sequence). This CDR3 is built from 12 residues. The CDR3 loop is CASSLRSNEQYF. The CDR3 region has the DNA TGTGCCAGCAGCTTGAGGTCCAACGAGCAGTACTTC.

The chain employs TRBV7-9 and TRBJ2-1, with TRBD2 identical over 11 bases. From germline, CDR1 is SEHNR and CDR2 FQNEAQ (reference sequence). The CDR3 is made up of 15 amino acids. V was clipped by 6 bases and J by 2 bases; unmatched bases: 3. The CDR3 here is CASRQTSGAYNEQFF. The CDR3 DNA reads TGTGCCAGCAGACAGACTAGCGGGGCCTACAATGAGCAGTTCTTC.

This chain connects TRBV19 to TRBJ1-2; no clear D gene. Germline assignment: CDR1 LNHDA and CDR2 SQIVND (reference sequence). The CDR3 totals 14 residues. V gave up 3 bases and J gave up 3 bases, with 11 bases separating them. CDR3 nucleotides: TGTGCCAGTAGTATTGGCGGCAGCCACTATGGCTACACCTTC. This gives the protein CASSIGGSHYGYTF.

The chain recombines TRBV7-9 with TRBJ1-2; the D gene is possibly TRBD1 (5 bases). This CDR3 has 16 residues. Germline CDR1 is SEHNR and CDR2 is FQNEAQ (reference sequence). The V and J ends lost 1 base and 3 bases respectively, with 15 bases between them. CDR3 residues: CASSLGGRGIYYGYTF. CDR3 DNA sequence: TGTGCCAGCAGCTTAGGAGGAAGGGGAATTTACTATGGCTACACCTTC.

This chain links TRBV4-2 with TRBJ2-3, with D perhaps TRBD2 (5 bases). The germline V and J ends were trimmed by 4 bases and 0 bases, with 14 bases remaining between them. The CDR3 covers 16 residues. Germline-derived CDR1 and CDR2 are LGHNA and YNFKEQ. CDR3 bases: TGTGCCAGCAGCCCATCGACTACGGCAAGCACAGATACGCAGTATTTT. As protein: CASSPSTTASTDTQYF.

The V and J genes are TRBV9 and TRBJ2-1; 9 bases map to TRBD2. The ends lost 0 bases at V and 4 bases at J; junction bases unmatched: 2. The CDR3 is 15 amino acids. Germline values: CDR1 SGDLS, CDR2 YYNGEE. CDR3 residues: CASSVGLAEYNEQFF. CDR3 DNA sequence: TGTGCCAGCAGCGTAGGACTAGCGGAGTACAATGAGCAGTTCTTC.

The genes are TRBV5-4 and TRBJ1-5, with D possibly matching TRBD1 (6 bases). This CDR3 region has 14 residues. CDR1 and CDR2 from the germline V gene are SGHNT and YYREEE (reference sequence). V dropped 4 bases and J dropped 3 bases, with 11 bases sitting between them. In DNA, the CDR3 is TGTGCCAGCAGCCTATGGGGGCTCAATCAGCCCCAGCATTTT. Encoded protein: CASSLWGLNQPQHF.

The V and J genes are TRBV5-3 and TRBJ2-3; D unresolved. TRBV5-3 is marked as an open reading frame, function uncertain. Trimming shortened V by 4 bases and J by 0 bases, and 18 bases separated the two germline ends. This CDR3 comprises 17 residues. CDR3 DNA: TGTGCCAGAAGCCAACCCCGAGGTGGAAATAGCACAGATACGCAGTATTTT. Translated: CARSQPRGGNSTDTQYF.

The genes are TRBV6-6 and TRBJ1-1; 7 bases agree with TRBD1. Trimming cost V 4 bases and J 7 bases; bases outside gene matches: 6. Germline CDR1 MNHNY, CDR2 SVGAGI (reference sequence). The CDR3 is 13 residues long. The CDR3 sequence: CASSLQGLGEAFF. The CDR3 nucleotides read TGTGCCAGCAGTTTACAGGGGCTTGGTGAAGCTTTCTTT.

The gene calls are TRBV5-6 and TRBJ2-7; D is undetermined. Germline V gene lookup returns CDR1 SGHDT and CDR2 YYEEEE. V was clipped by 1 base and J by 0 bases, with 8 bases between them. The CDR3 covers 14 residues. CDR3 protein: CASSLIRSSYEQYF. The CDR3 DNA reads as TGTGCCAGCAGCTTGATACGGAGCTCCTACGAGCAGTACTTC. Variable domain in full (rest from reference TRBV5-6 and TRBJ2-7): DAGVTQSPTHLIKTRGQQVTLRCSPKSGHDTVSWYQQALGQGPQFIFQYYEEEERQRGNFPDRFSGHQFPNYSSELNVNALLLGDSALYLCASSLIRSSYEQYFGPGTRLTVT.

The rearrangement joins TRBV2 to TRBJ1-3; TRBD1 might be the D (6 bases). CDR1 SNHLY and CDR2 FYNNEI come from the germline V gene. V lost 5 bases, J lost 0 bases, and 38 bases lay in between. The CDR3 is made up of 24 amino acids. CDR3 residues: CASSHPHSSLLGVDRLNSGNTIYF. The CDR3 nucleotides are TGTGCCAGCAGTCACCCGCACAGCAGCCTACTGGGGGTTGACAGGTTGAACTCTGGAAACACCATATATTTT.

The rearrangement uses TRBV5-4 and TRBJ2-6, with 7 bases identical to TRBD1. Trimming at V came to 4 bases and at J to 0 bases, leaving 4 bases not matched to a gene. CDR3 length: 16 amino acids. Germline assignment: CDR1 SGHNT and CDR2 YYREEE (reference sequence). CDR3 in DNA: TGTGCCAGCAGCAGGGACAGAGCCTCTGGGGCCAACGTCCTGACTTTC. It is translated as CASSRDRASGANVLTF.

The J gene is TRBJ2-2, the V gene TRBV7-9, with D perhaps matching TRBD2 (5 bases). V was pared by 1 base and J by 6 bases, with 9 bases between. The CDR3 length is 14 residues. CDR1 and CDR2 from the germline V gene are SEHNR and FQNEAQ (reference sequence). The CDR3 nucleotides read TGTGCCAGCAGCTTAGAAGGAGCGGCCGGGGAGCTGTTTTTT. It specifies CASSLEGAAGELFF.

The gene calls are TRBV5-6 and TRBJ1-3; 7 nucleotides line up with TRBD1. This CDR3 has 14 amino acids. Germline V lookup: CDR1 SGHDT, CDR2 YYEEEE. V was pared by 1 base and J by 6 bases, with 4 bases of the junction left unmatched. CDR3 sequence: CASSLRQGLNTIYF. The CDR3 DNA reads as TGTGCCAGCAGCTTGAGACAGGGCCTAAACACCATATATTTT.

The V call is TRBV6-5, the J call TRBJ1-3, with 8 bases identical to TRBD1. The V gene's germline CDR1 is MNHEY and CDR2 SVGAGI. The junction had 6 bases not matched to a gene; V was cut back by 6 bases and J by 8 bases. The CDR3 is 13 amino acids. The CDR3 sequence: CASSPDRGHTIYF. CDR3 DNA: TGTGCCAGCAGCCCCGACAGGGGACACACCATATATTTT.

This clone has just a few counts. The gene calls are TRBV6-5 and TRBJ2-3; possible D gene TRBD1, 5 bases. Trimming cost V 1 base and J 6 bases, with 11 bases left between them. This CDR3 comprises 14 residues. Per germline, CDR1 MNHEY and CDR2 SVGAGI. The CDR3 loop reads CASSYYGAVDTQYF. As DNA, the CDR3 is TGTGCCAGCAGTTACTATGGGGCTGTCGATACGCAGTATTTT.

The rearrangement links TRBV29-1 to TRBJ2-5, with TRBD2 as a possible D gene (5 bases). Germline lookup yields CDR1 SQVTM and CDR2 ANQGSEA. This CDR3 contains 11 residues. The CDR3 region is CSAGVGETQYF. CDR3 nucleotide sequence: TGCAGTGCCGGGGTTGGGGAGACCCAGTACTTC.

This chain links TRBV6-6 with TRBJ2-5; tentatively, D is TRBD1 or TRBD2 (6 bases each). The CDR3 has 13 amino acids. The V gene lost 6 bases and the J gene lost 5 bases, with 13 bases spanning the gap. Germline CDR1 is MNHNY and CDR2 is SVGAGI (reference sequence). The CDR3 nucleotides read TGTGCCAGCAGCTACAGGGAGGTGGAGACCCAGTACTTC. Its protein product is CASSYREVETQYF.

The chain links TRBV4-1 to TRBJ2-7; 14 bases are shared with TRBD2. Germline trimming cut 1 base from V and 4 bases from J; bases unmatched to any gene: 3. This CDR3 contains 16 residues. Germline assignment: CDR1 MGHRA and CDR2 YSYEKL. The CDR3 spells CASSQAGLAGAYEQYF. The CDR3 bases are TGCGCCAGCAGCCAAGCGGGACTAGCGGGGGCGTACGAGCAGTACTTC.

This clone was seen a handful of times. The chain is built from TRBV7-8 and TRBJ2-5, with 11 bases lining up with TRBD1. V trimming: 3 bases; J trimming: 3 bases; junction bases outside the gene matches: 3. This CDR3 has 15 amino acids. Germline lookup yields CDR1 SGHVS and CDR2 FQNEAQ. The CDR3 loop is CASSFQGQGEETQYF. Written as DNA, the CDR3 is TGTGCCAGCAGCTTCCAGGGACAGGGGGAAGAGACCCAGTACTTC.

The genes are TRBV27 and TRBJ1-1; 8 bases are shared with TRBD1. Germline V gene sequence: CDR1 MNHEY, CDR2 SMNVEV (reference sequence). V shed 6 bases and J 4 bases; nucleotides not matched to a gene: 7. This CDR3 comprises 14 residues. The CDR3 DNA is TGTGCCAGCAGCTTCCAGGGGGCTAGCACTGAAGCTTTCTTT. This translates into CASSFQGASTEAFF.

V is TRBV4-1 and J is TRBJ2-2, with 9 bases that match TRBD2. The CDR3 sequence is 15 residues long. V gave up 4 bases and J gave up 6 bases; unmatched junction bases: 6. Germline CDR1 and CDR2: MGHRA and YSYEKL. CDR3 nucleotides: TGCGCCAGCAGCCGCTCGCGGGGGGGCCCCGGGGAGCTGTTTTTT. This sequence encodes CASSRSRGGPGELFF.